This TCR beta chain was sequenced for a study of T cells in Graves' hyperthyroidism and ophthalmopathy. Across the study: Peripheral blood sampling occurred at initial diagnosis, before any treatment. Points from the study as a whole: Most thyroid-expanded clonotypes above 0.001 were also found in blood.

Exclusion followed for patients with uncontrolled infection, other autoimmune disease, pregnancy or lactation. Clinicians diagnosed patients from clinical symptoms, serum thyroxine and TRAb, thyroid ultrasound and orbital computed tomography. Regarding this clonotype: Its antigen is not known.

TCR beta CDR3 regions were amplified from RNA. A first-round RT-PCR of the TCR CDR3 used the HTBI primer set. TCRdb independently ran MiXCR on the multiplex PCR reads; one entry per CDR3 protein. The sample holds around 800,000 distinct CDR3 sequences, approximately 40% seen once. The receptor comes from a man aged 18 to 30 with Graves' hyperthyroidism. The sample taken for sequencing was blood.

CDR3 bases: TGTGCCAGCAGTTATCCGGGCCCTCATCCCGGAGAGACCCAGTACTTC. This translates into CASSYPGPHPGETQYF. The chain employs TRBV6-5 and TRBJ2-5; no definite D call. V dropped 3 bases and J dropped 4 bases, with 18 bases sitting between them. The CDR3 is 16 amino acids. CDR1 is MNHEY, CDR2 SVGAGI, per germline.